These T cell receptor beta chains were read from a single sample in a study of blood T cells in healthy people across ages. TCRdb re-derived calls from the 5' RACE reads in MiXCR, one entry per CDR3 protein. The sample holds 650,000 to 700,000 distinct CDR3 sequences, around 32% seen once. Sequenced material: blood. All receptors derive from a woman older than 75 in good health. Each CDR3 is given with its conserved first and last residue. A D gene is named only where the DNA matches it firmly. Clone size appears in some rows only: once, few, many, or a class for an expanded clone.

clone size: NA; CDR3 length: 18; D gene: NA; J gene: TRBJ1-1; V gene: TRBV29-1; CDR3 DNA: TGCAGCGTTGTAAAGGGGGGGACCGCGGTGTACATGAACACTGAAGCTTTCTTT; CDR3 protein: CSVVKGGTAVYMNTEAFF
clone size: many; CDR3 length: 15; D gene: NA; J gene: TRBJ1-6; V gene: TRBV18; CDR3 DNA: TGTGCCAGCTCACCAAGTGAGGGCAACAATTCACCCCTCCACTTT; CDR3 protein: CASSPSEGNNSPLHF
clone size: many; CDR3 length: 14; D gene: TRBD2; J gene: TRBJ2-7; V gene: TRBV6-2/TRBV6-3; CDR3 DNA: TGTGCCAGCGATCGGGGGGGGATCTCCTACGAGCAGTACTTC; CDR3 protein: CASDRGGISYEQYF
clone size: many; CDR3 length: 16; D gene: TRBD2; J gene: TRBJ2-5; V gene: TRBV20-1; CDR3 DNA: TGCAGTGCTAGCCCACTAGCGGGGGAGTACCAAGAGACCCAGTACTTC; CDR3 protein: CSASPLAGEYQETQYF
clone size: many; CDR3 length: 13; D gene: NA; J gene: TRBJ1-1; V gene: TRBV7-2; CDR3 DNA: TGTGCCAGCAGCGCTACAGGGAACACTGAAGCTTTCTTT; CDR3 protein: CASSATGNTEAFF
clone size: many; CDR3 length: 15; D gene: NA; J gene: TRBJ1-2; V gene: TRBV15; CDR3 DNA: TGTGCCACCAGCAGGGGGGGAGATAACTATGGCGGCTACACCTTC; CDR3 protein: CATSRGGDNYGGYTF
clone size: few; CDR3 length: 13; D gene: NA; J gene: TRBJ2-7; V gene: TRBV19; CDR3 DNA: TGTGCCAGTAGTATCCAAGGAAGGGGCGAGCAGTACTTC; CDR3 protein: CASSIQGRGEQYF
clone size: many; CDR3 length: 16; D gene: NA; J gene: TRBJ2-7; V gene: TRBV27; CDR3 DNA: TGTGCCAGCAGTCAATCCGGGACGGTGAGCTCCTACGAGCAGTACTTC; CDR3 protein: CASSQSGTVSSYEQYF
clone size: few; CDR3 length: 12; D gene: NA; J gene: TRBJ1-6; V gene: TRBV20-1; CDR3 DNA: TGCAGTGCCCTCAGGACTCTTGGACCCCTCCACTTT; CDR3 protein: CSALRTLGPLHF
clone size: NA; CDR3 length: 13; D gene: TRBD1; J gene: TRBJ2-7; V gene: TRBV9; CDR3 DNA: TGTGCCAGCGGGACAGACATTTCCTACGAGCAGTACTTC; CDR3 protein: CASGTDISYEQYF
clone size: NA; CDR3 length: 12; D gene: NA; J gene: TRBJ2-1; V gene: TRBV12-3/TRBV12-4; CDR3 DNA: TGTGCCAGCAGCCACCCGGACCTCGAGCAGTTCTTC; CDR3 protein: CASSHPDLEQFF
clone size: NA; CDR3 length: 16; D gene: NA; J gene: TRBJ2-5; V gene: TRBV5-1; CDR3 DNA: TGCGCCAGCAGCTTGGAGTTAGCCCGGGGACGGGAGACCCAGTACTTC; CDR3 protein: CASSLELARGRETQYF
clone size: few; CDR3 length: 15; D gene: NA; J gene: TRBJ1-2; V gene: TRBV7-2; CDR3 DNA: TGTGCCAGCAGCTTAGATCGGAGCTCCAGGGGTGGCTGCACCTTC; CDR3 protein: CASSLDRSSRGGCTF
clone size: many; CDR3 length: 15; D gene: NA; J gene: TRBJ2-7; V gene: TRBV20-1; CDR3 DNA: TGCAGTGCCTCAGGAAGCAAAAGGAGCTCCTACGAGCAGTACTTC; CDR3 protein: CSASGSKRSSYEQYF
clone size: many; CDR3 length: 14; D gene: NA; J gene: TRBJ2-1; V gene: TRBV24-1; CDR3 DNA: TGTGCCACCAGTGACCCGGGACCACCGGATGAGCAGTTCTTC; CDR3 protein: CATSDPGPPDEQFF
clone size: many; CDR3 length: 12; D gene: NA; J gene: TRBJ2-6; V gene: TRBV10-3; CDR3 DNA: TGTGCCACCAGTCAGGAGGCCAACGTCCTGACTTTC; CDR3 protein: CATSQEANVLTF
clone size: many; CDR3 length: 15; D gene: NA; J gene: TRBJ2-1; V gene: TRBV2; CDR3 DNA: TGTGCCAGCAGTGATGTGGGGGGCGGGTTAGGTGAGCAGTTCTTC; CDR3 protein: CASSDVGGGLGEQFF
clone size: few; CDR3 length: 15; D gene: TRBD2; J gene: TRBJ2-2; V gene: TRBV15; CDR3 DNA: TGTGCCACCAGCAGCCGGGCGGGGGTGACCGGGGAGCTGTTTTTT; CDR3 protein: CATSSRAGVTGELFF
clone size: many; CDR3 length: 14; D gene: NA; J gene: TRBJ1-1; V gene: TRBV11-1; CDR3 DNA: TGTGCCAGCAGCTTAGCCCCGGACAGAGCTGAAGCTTTCTTT; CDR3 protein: CASSLAPDRAEAFF
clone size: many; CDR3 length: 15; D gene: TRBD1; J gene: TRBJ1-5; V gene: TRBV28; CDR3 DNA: TGTGCCAGCAACTCAGCCGGGACAGGGGGTGAGCCCCAGCATTTT; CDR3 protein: CASNSAGTGGEPQHF